This T cell receptor (beta chain) was sequenced during a study of glioma-infiltrating T cells. Broader study findings: Only very few CDR3 sequences appeared in both tissue and blood. Non-neoplastic patients had below-expected tissue-blood divergence, while all gliomas exceeded expectation.

Amplification of TCR alpha and beta CDR3 regions from RNA used iRepertoire nested multiplex PCR. For one-step reverse transcription and amplification, 100-400 ng of tissue mRNA or PBMC total RNA was used. TCRdb reprocessed the multiplex PCR reads with MiXCR, giving one entry per CDR3 protein. The sample has 100,000 to 150,000 distinct CDR3 sequences, approximately 25% seen once. This clonotype was seen repeatedly, ten times or more. Its antigen is unknown. V lost 4 bases to trimming and J lost 4 bases, with 5 bases between them. Germline V gene sequence: CDR1 SGHTA, CDR2 FQGNSA. CDR3 length: 11 amino acids.

The chain has TRBV7-2 and TRBJ2-7; D gene unclear. The source is a human donor with low-grade glioma or glioblastoma, undergoing nonglioma brain surgery, or in good health (not recorded which). Sequencing input: glioma tissue, nonneoplastic brain tissue, or PBMCs (not recorded which). CDR3 protein: CASSSFYEQYF. In nucleotides, the CDR3 is TGTGCCAGCAGCTCCTTTTACGAGCAGTACTTC.